The sequence of this T cell receptor (beta chain) was determined in a study of OX40 agonist ivuxolimab in advanced cancers. Sampling times: baseline, cycle 4 day 1, cycle 7 day 1. Measured with immunoSEQ multiplex PCR; TCRdb has only the in-frame clones, and not every one. The sample holds over 50,000 clones, roughly 84% seen once. There are many counts of this clone. The specimen comprised CD4+ or CD8+ T cells sorted from blood, sampled in a trial of the OX40 agonist ivuxolimab. The source of this sequence is an adult with an advanced solid tumor such as melanoma, head and neck, liver or kidney cancer.

As DNA, the CDR3 is TGTGCCAGCAGTTATGGGCAGGGGGCGTACGAGCAGTACTTC. This gives the protein CASSYGQGAYEQYF. The V call is TRBV6-6, the J call TRBJ2-7; 8 bases agree with TRBD1. Germline V gene sequence: CDR1 MNHNY, CDR2 SVGAGI (reference sequence). The CDR3 runs 14 residues. Unmatched junction bases numbered 5, after V lost 3 bases and J lost 4 bases.